The clone carrying this T cell receptor (beta chain) was observed a few times. V gave up 7 bases and J gave up 5 bases, with 14 bases separating them. Looked up from germline, CDR1 is MNHEY and CDR2 is SVGEGT. The CDR3 is 13 amino acids. These data belong to a study of CD8 T cells in Susac syndrome. Reverse transcription of 0.5 to 1 ug RNA was performed with random hexamers. Each CDR3 protein gets one entry after TCRdb re-called the immunoSEQ multiplex PCR reads with MiXCR. This repertoire shows 84,000 or so distinct CDR3 sequences, around 94% found once; its top ten account for about 0.9%. Sequenced material: CD8+ T cells from PBMCs. The chain employs TRBV6-2 or TRBV6-3 and TRBJ2-5; D is perhaps TRBD1 or TRBD2 (5 bases each). The source is a human donor with Susac syndrome. The CDR3 DNA reads TGTGCCAGCAATGAGAGGGGCGTCGAGACCCAGTACTTC. Its protein product is CASNERGVETQYF.